This record covers a single T cell receptor (beta chain). As yet, its antigen is unknown. The germline gives CDR1 SGHDT, CDR2 YYEEEE. Trimming pared 0 bases from V and 4 bases from J, leaving 9 bases between. The CDR3 has 14 amino acids. The data derive from a study of shared clonotypes between healthy human individuals. Study-level points and caveats: There were few donors, and this limited the genetic and exposure-history diversity represented.

Here immunoSEQ multiplex PCR was the method, and the copy in TCRdb shows in-frame clones only, minus some. The sample includes about 1.5 million clones, 95% to 99% of them seen just once. The sequencing sample was made of naive CD4+ T cells sorted from blood. Stated subset: CD45RA+ positively selected. The TCR comes from a man aged 25-45 years in good health. This chain links TRBV5-6 with TRBJ2-3, with D uncertain. CDR3 amino acids: CASSLVEAPDTQYF. The CDR3, as DNA: TGTGCCAGCAGCTTGGTGGAAGCCCCAGATACGCAGTATTTT.